A selection of T cell receptor beta chains follows, all from one sample in a study of cytomegalovirus exposure and HLA in healthy donors. Clones were read by immunoSEQ multiplex PCR, and TCRdb kept only the in-frame ones, dropping some. The sample lists about 150,000 clones, 70% to 85% occurring once. The specimen was PBMCs. The receptor set was obtained from a man in his fifties in good health and CMV-seropositive. CDR3s include the opening cysteine and the closing phenylalanine or tryptophan. A D gene is named only where the DNA matches it firmly. Only part of the rows carry a size: once, few, many, or a class if the clone is expanded.

>-|TRBD1|TRBJ2-7|TRBV4-1
TGCGCCAGCAGCTCCCAGACAGGGGTATTCTACGAGCAGTACTTC
CASSSQTGVFYEQYF
>few|TRBD2|TRBJ2-5|TRBV4-2
TGTGCCAGCAGCCTCGGACTAGCGGGGGACCAAGAGACCCAGTACTTC
CASSLGLAGDQETQYF
>-|-|TRBJ2-3|TRBV5-1
TGCGCCAGCAGCTTGGACAGGGCTAGCACAGATACGCAGTATTTT
CASSLDRASTDTQYF
>-|-|TRBJ1-6|TRBV10-3
TGTGCCATCCGATTGGGGCAGAGTTCGAATTCACCCCTCCACTTT
CAIRLGQSSNSPLHF
>-|-|TRBJ1-1|TRBV4-1
TGCGCCAGCAGCCAAGATTCGGCAGGGGTGAACACTGAAGCTTTCTTT
CASSQDSAGVNTEAFF
>-|TRBD2|TRBJ2-3|TRBV27
TGTGCCAGCAGGATTAGCGGGGGGGAGTCAGATACGCAGTATTTT
CASRISGGESDTQYF
>-|TRBD1|TRBJ1-6|TRBV6-4
TGTGCCAGCAGCGATACAGGGGCTAATTCACCCCTCCACTTT
CASSDTGANSPLHF
>-|-|TRBJ1-1|TRBV27
TGTGCCAGCAGTTTCGGGGTACCCATGAACACTGAAGCTTTCTTT
CASSFGVPMNTEAFF
>-|TRBD1|TRBJ2-7|TRBV6-1
TGTGCCAGCAGTGTGCAGGGACAGGGAGGCTCCTACGAGCAGTACTTC
CASSVQGQGGSYEQYF
>-|-|TRBJ1-1|TRBV7-9
TGTTCCAGCAGCCAGGGAGGAACTGAAGCTTTCTTT
CSSSQGGTEAFF
>-|TRBD1|TRBJ1-1|TRBV4-3
TGCGCCAGCAGCCGAGGGACAGGGAACACTGAAGCTTTCTTT
CASSRGTGNTEAFF
>-|-|TRBJ1-1|TRBV29-1
TGCAGCGTTGAACGCCGGGGGGCGTCGCACACTGAAGCTTTCTTT
CSVERRGASHTEAFF
>-|-|TRBJ1-1|TRBV18
TGTGCCAGCTCACCAACGAGGGTAGAGCGGGGGTCATGGGGTGACACTGAAGCTTTCTTT
CASSPTRVERGSWGDTEAFF
>-|TRBD2|TRBJ2-2|TRBV6-1
TGTGCCAGCCATGGGGGGGGCACCGGGGAGCTGTTTTTT
CASHGGGTGELFF
>-|TRBD2|TRBJ2-7|TRBV5-4
TGTGCCAGCAGCCCGGGGGGGCAGACCCGCGGGTACGAGCAGTACTTC
CASSPGGQTRGYEQYF
>-|TRBD1|TRBJ1-5|TRBV27
TGTGCCAGCAGTCCTAGGAGGGACAGGGGTGGAGGAAGGAGCAATCAGCCCCAGCATTTT
CASSPRRDRGGGRSNQPQHF
>few|TRBD1|TRBJ2-7|TRBV9
TGTGCCAGCAGCGTAGAAGCAGGGGGTGTCTACGAGCAGTACTTC
CASSVEAGGVYEQYF
>few|TRBD1|TRBJ2-3|TRBV5-6
TGTGCCAGCAGCTTGGATGGGACAGAAAGCACAGATACGCAGTATTTT
CASSLDGTESTDTQYF
>few|-|TRBJ1-1|TRBV7-9
TGTGCCAGCAGCCCGGGCGGGGATTACACTGAAGCTTTCTTT
CASSPGGDYTEAFF
>-|TRBD1|TRBJ1-3|TRBV7-9
TGTGCCAGCAGCGCAACCGGGACAGGGGCCCTCCCCTCGGGAAACACCATATATTTT
CASSATGTGALPSGNTIYF
>-|-|TRBJ2-5|TRBV9
TGTGCCAGCAGCGCCGACAGTCAAGAGACCCAGTACTTC
CASSADSQETQYF
>-|TRBD1|TRBJ1-1|TRBV25-1
TGTGCCAGCAGCGCGGGACAGCGACACACTGAAGCTTTCTTT
CASSAGQRHTEAFF
>-|-|TRBJ2-5|TRBV11-2
TGTGCCAGCAGCTTAGGCTTCGGGAGCGACCAAGAGACCCAGTACTTC
CASSLGFGSDQETQYF
>-|TRBD1|TRBJ2-1|TRBV9
TGTGCCAGCAGCGTATCGGGACAGGGAACAAGATATGAGCAGTTCTTC
CASSVSGQGTRYEQFF
>-|-|TRBJ2-4|TRBV9
TGTGCCAGCAGCGTAGGCGGCAAGGACATTCAGTACTTC
CASSVGGKDIQYF
>-|TRBD2|TRBJ2-1|TRBV5-1
TGCGCCAGCAGCCCCGTTGCGGGAGATCGAGAGCAGTTCTTC
CASSPVAGDREQFF
>-|-|TRBJ1-1|TRBV6-5
TGTGCCAGCAGGCGAGTGGGGGCGTCGGACACTGAAGCTTTCTTT
CASRRVGASDTEAFF
>-|-|TRBJ1-2|TRBV5-6
TGTGCCAGCAGCAGGCGGATATCAAACTATGGCTACACCTTC
CASSRRISNYGYTF
>once|TRBD1|TRBJ1-5|TRBV15
TGTGCCACCAGCAGAGGAGACAGGGGAAGCAATCAGCCCCAGCATTTT
CATSRGDRGSNQPQHF
>-|TRBD2|TRBJ2-3|TRBV6-4
TGTGCCAGCAGTCCTGGACTAGCGGGGGGGCGTAGCACAGATACGCAGTATTTT
CASSPGLAGGRSTDTQYF
>-|-|TRBJ2-5|TRBV11-3
TGTGCCAGCAGCCCCTCCCTAGCTATAATGGGGGAGACCCAGTACTTC
CASSPSLAIMGETQYF
>-|TRBD1|TRBJ1-4|TRBV6-5
TGTGCCAGCAGCCGCCCGGGACAGATTGAAAAACTGTTTTTT
CASSRPGQIEKLFF
>-|TRBD2|TRBJ2-5|TRBV5-1
TGCGCCAGCAGCTTGACCAGACCCGGGGGGGTCGAAGAGACCCAGTACTTC
CASSLTRPGGVEETQYF
>-|TRBD2|TRBJ2-1|TRBV9
TGTGCCAGCAGCGGCAGCGGGAGCTCCTACAATGAGCAGTTCTTC
CASSGSGSSYNEQFF
>-|-|TRBJ1-2|TRBV28
TGTGCCAGCAGTTCCGATACAGGTTCCTATGGCTACACCTTC
CASSSDTGSYGYTF
>few|-|TRBJ1-2|TRBV6-1
TGTGCCAGCAGCATCAAACAGAGTATAAGCTATGGCTACACCTTC
CASSIKQSISYGYTF
>-|TRBD2|TRBJ2-3|TRBV6-6
TGTGCCAGCAGCCAGACTAGCGGATACACAGATACGCAGTATTTT
CASSQTSGYTDTQYF
>-|-|TRBJ2-1|TRBV2
TGTGCCAGCAGTTCAGGACTGAGGAGGAATGAGCAGTTCTTC
CASSSGLRRNEQFF
>-|TRBD2|TRBJ2-1|TRBV30
TGTGCCTGGGTGAGCGGGAGAGAGCAGTTCTTC
CAWVSGREQFF
>-|-|TRBJ1-5|TRBV15
TGTGCCACCAGCAGAGGACAGGTTAATCAGCCCCAGCATTTT
CATSRGQVNQPQHF
>-|-|TRBJ1-5|TRBV6-1
TGTGCCAGCAGTGAAGCGAGACGAACAGGGAATCAGCCCCAGCATTTT
CASSEARRTGNQPQHF
>-|-|TRBJ1-1|TRBV5-1
TGCGCCAGCAGCTTGGGCGGGGAAGGTGAAGCTTTCTTT
CASSLGGEGEAFF
>few|TRBD1|TRBJ1-5|TRBV18
TGTGCCAGCTCACCCGGGACAGGTAGTCGCGGCAATCAGCCCCAGCATTTT
CASSPGTGSRGNQPQHF
>-|TRBD1|TRBJ2-7|TRBV6-6
TGTGCCAGCAGTGCACCGGGACAGTACTACGAGCAGTACTTC
CASSAPGQYYEQYF
>few|TRBD2|TRBJ2-5|TRBV5-1
TGCGCCAGCAGCCGGAGACCCGGGACTAGCGGGGGCCTCCAAGAGACCCAGTACTTC
CASSRRPGTSGGLQETQYF